The rows below give T cell receptor beta chains drawn from one sample of a study of tumor and adjacent non-tumor tissue in lung cancer. TCRdb itself ran the multiplex PCR reads through MiXCR, one entry per CDR3 protein. The sample carries 65,000 to 95,000 distinct CDR3 sequences, about two thirds recorded once. Sequences were obtained from lung tumor tissue. The receptors come from a woman in her 70s with non-small cell lung cancer. The CDR3 runs from the conserved cysteine through the conserved F or W. D genes are given only for firm matches. Where a row states a size, it is once, few, many or the class of an expanded clone; other rows omit it.

TRBJ2-5	-	few	TRBV20-1	CSATSLQKVLLGTQYF	TGCAGTGCTACCTCACTACAAAAAGTTCTTTTGGGGACCCAGTACTTC
TRBJ2-4	-	-	TRBV14	CASSQDMGIAKNIQYF	TGTGCCAGCAGCCAGGACATGGGGATTGCCAAAAACATTCAGTACTTC
TRBJ1-2	-	-	TRBV6-1	CASRRTEKYGYTF	TGTGCCAGTAGGCGTACAGAAAAATATGGCTACACCTTC
TRBJ2-5	TRBD1	-	TRBV10-3	CAIIDREEIQYF	TGTGCCATCATAGACAGGGAAGAGATCCAGTACTTC
TRBJ1-2	-	-	TRBV29-1	CSVLASPLLIYGYTF	TGCAGCGTCCTTGCCTCCCCATTACTCATCTATGGCTACACCTTC
TRBJ2-5	-	-	TRBV6-5	CASSYLPGEGEEIQYF	TGTGCCAGCAGTTACTTGCCTGGGGAGGGGGAAGAGATCCAGTACTTC
TRBJ2-3	-	few	TRBV20-1	CSALGDSTDTQYF	TGCAGTGCCCTCGGTGATAGCACAGATACGCAGTATTTT
TRBJ1-1	-	-	TRBV12-3/TRBV12-4	CVSSHIRVANTEAFF	TGTGTCAGCAGCCACATTAGGGTCGCGAACACTGAAGCTTTCTTT
TRBJ1-6	-	once	TRBV4-2	CASSQDVRGPSPLHF	TGTGCCAGCAGTCAAGATGTCCGCGGGCCTTCACCCCTCCACTTT
TRBJ2-1	TRBD2	-	TRBV29-1	CSVEAPPGLAEGVNEHFF	TGTAGCGTTGAAGCCCCCCCCGGACTAGCGGAGGGTGTCAATGAGCACTTCTTC
TRBJ2-1	-	-	TRBV6-6	CASSYPTRIIAGRSYSEQFF	TGTGCCAGCAGTTATCCCACTCGTATCATAGCTGGACGCTCCTACAGTGAGCAGTTCTTC
TRBJ1-2	TRBD1	few	TRBV30	CAWSPTGDANYGYTF	TGTGCCTGGAGTCCTACAGGGGATGCTAACTATGGCTACACCTTC
TRBJ2-5	-	many	TRBV30	CAWRTSPRETQYF	TGTGCCTGGAGGACCTCACCCCGGGAGACCCAGTACTTC
TRBJ1-1	-	-	TRBV12-3/TRBV12-4	CTSSLWENTEAFF	TGTACCAGCAGTCTCTGGGAGAACACTGAAGCTTTCTTT
TRBJ2-1	-	-	TRBV6-4	CTSQGGFEQFF	TGTACCAGCCAAGGCGGATTCGAGCAGTTCTTC
TRBJ2-3	-	-	TRBV10-3	CVISQGTGASTDTQYF	TGTGTCATCAGTCAAGGGACTGGGGCTAGCACAGATACCCAGTATTTT
TRBJ2-3	-	once	TRBV29-1	CSIESGTTDMQYF	TGCAGCATTGAGAGCGGTACCACAGATATGCAGTATTTT
TRBJ2-2	TRBD1	-	TRBV10-3	CAISGTGEVDTGELFF	TGTGCCATCAGCGGTACAGGGGAAGTGGACACCGGGGAGCTGTTTTTT
TRBJ1-5	-	once	TRBV10-2	CASSDGRSGYQLQHF	TGCGCCAGCAGTGATGGGAGGTCAGGGTATCAGCTCCAGCATTTT
TRBJ2-7	-	-	TRBV29-1	CSVERSGTLGSYEQYF	TGCAGCGTTGAGAGATCCGGGACATTGGGCTCCTACGAGCAGTATTTC
TRBJ1-4	-	many	TRBV28	CASSSQGSGNEKLFF	TGTGCCAGCAGCTCCCAGGGGTCGGGTAATGAAAAACTGTTTTTT
TRBJ2-7	TRBD1	-	TRBV29-1	CSVRDRGLGEEYF	TGCAGCGTCAGGGACAGGGGTCTCGGCGAGGAGTACTTC
TRBJ2-2	-	many	TRBV12-3/TRBV12-4	CASTPGGNTGELFF	TGTGCCAGCACCCCCGGGGGCAACACCGGGGAGCTGTTTTTT
TRBJ1-5	-	few	TRBV6-2/TRBV6-3	CASSSRDGNQPQHF	TGTGCCAGTAGTTCCCGGGACGGCAATCAGCCCCAGCATTTT
TRBJ2-5	-	few	TRBV6-1	CASSTSYQETRYF	TGTGCCAGCAGTACATCCTACCAAGAGACCCGCTACTTC
TRBJ2-3	TRBD1	large	TRBV6-6	CASSSGTGGADTQYF	TGTGCCAGCAGTTCCGGGACAGGGGGTGCAGATACGCAGTATTTT
TRBJ2-1	-	many	TRBV6-2/TRBV6-3	CASSYFRSYNEQFF	TGTGCCAGCAGTTATTTCCGCAGCTACAATGAGCAGTTCTTC
TRBJ2-7	-	-	TRBV6-1	CASSESLAGYKQNF	TGTGCCAGCAGTGAAAGTCTCGCAGGGTACAAGCAGAACTTC
TRBJ1-1	TRBD1	-	TRBV9	CASSVLDRGTEALF	TGTGCCAGCAGCGTATTGGACAGGGGTACTGAAGCTCTCTTT
TRBJ1-5	-	-	TRBV7-9	CASSYNTEYQPQHF	TGTGCCAGCAGCTACAACACAGAATATCAGCCCCAGCATTTT
TRBJ1-6	TRBD1	once	TRBV5-1	CASSPGQGANSRLHF	TGCGCCAGCAGCCCGGGACAGGGGGCAAATTCACGCCTCCATTTT
TRBJ2-7	TRBD1	many	TRBV5-1	CASSEDRVNSYEQYF	TGCGCCAGCAGCGAGGACAGGGTGAACTCCTACGAGCAGTACTTC
TRBJ1-5	-	-	TRBV5-6	CASSLDRQRGTDTQHF	TGTGCCAGCAGCTTGGATCGGCAGCGGGGCACGGATACGCAGCATTTT
TRBJ1-1	-	-	TRBV29-1	CSVVTRGTNTEAFF	TGCAGCGTTGTCACCAGGGGAACGAATACTGAAGCTTTCTTT
TRBJ2-5	-	-	TRBV6-1	CASSEVYQAQETQYF	TGTGCCAGCAGTGAAGTCTACCAAGCCCAAGAGACCCAGTACTTC
TRBJ1-2	-	-	TRBV29-1	CSGLSGTTYGNTF	TGCAGCGGACTGTCAGGGACGACCTATGGCAACACCTTC
TRBJ1-2	-	-	TRBV11-1	CARSTTGVSDYTF	TGTGCCAGGAGCACCACAGGAGTCTCCGACTACACCTTC